Each of the 5 T cell receptor beta chains below was sequenced from the same sample in a study of T cell changes during pregnancy in multiple sclerosis. Method: immunoSEQ multiplex PCR; TCRdb's copy keeps in-frame clones and lacks some. Of approximately 50,000 clones listed, roughly nine tenths are singletons. The sequenced sample was CD8+ T cells from peripheral blood mononuclear cells, obtained after pregnancy. The receptors here all came from a female donor with multiple sclerosis, enrolled in a pregnancy study.

The rearrangement uses TRBV27 and TRBJ2-7, with 7 bases that match TRBD1. This CDR3 has 14 amino acids. The germline CDR1 and CDR2 sequences are MNHEY and SMNVEV (reference sequence). The V gene end was trimmed by 3 bases and the J gene end by 6 bases; junction bases not matched to a gene: 8. As DNA, the CDR3 is TGTGCCAGCAGTTTTTTCCCGACAGGGAGCGAGCAGTACTTC. It translates to CASSFFPTGSEQYF.

The rearrangement links TRBV7-8 to TRBJ1-5; no definite D call. V was trimmed by 5 bases and J by 1 base, leaving 18 bases between them. Germline CDR1 is SGHVS and CDR2 is FQNEAQ. The CDR3 is made up of 17 amino acids. CDR3 sequence: CASSQSVEAASNQPQHF. In DNA, the CDR3 is TGTGCCAGCAGCCAAAGTGTGGAGGCGGCGAGCAATCAGCCCCAGCATTTT.

The V gene is TRBV4-1, the J gene TRBJ1-1, with 8 bases fitting TRBD1. The CDR3 length is 13 residues. The germline V gene encodes CDR1 MGHRA and CDR2 YSYEKL. The trim removed 6 bases at V and 4 bases at J, leaving 4 bases unmatched. The CDR3 loop reads CASSQGAGTEAFF. Written as DNA, the CDR3 is TGCGCCAGCAGTCAGGGGGCCGGCACTGAAGCTTTCTTT.

The chain recombines TRBV4-2 with TRBJ2-7; TRBD2 agrees at 9 bases. The CDR3 sequence is 15 residues long. CDR1 is LGHNA, CDR2 YNFKEQ, per germline. With 0 bases clipped from V and 4 bases from J, the junction kept 4 bases outside the gene matches. The CDR3 bases are TGTGCCAGCAGCCAAGAGGGAGCGGGGGGTTACGAGCAGTACTTC. Protein sequence: CASSQEGAGGYEQYF.

The V call is TRBV7-9, the J call TRBJ1-6; 7 bases align to TRBD1. Germline assignment: CDR1 SEHNR and CDR2 FQNEAQ (reference sequence). V dropped 3 bases and J dropped 7; count of bases not matched to a gene: 6. The CDR3 totals 15 residues. The CDR3 loop reads CASSLSQGVNSPLHF. CDR3 sequence (DNA): TGTGCCAGCAGCTTGAGTCAGGGGGTGAATTCACCCCTCCACTTT. Based on the CDR3 plus reference TRBV7-9 and TRBJ1-6, the full variable domain is DTGVSQNPRHKITKRGQNVTFRCDPISEHNRLYWYRQTLGQGPEFLTYFQNEAQLEKSRLLSDRFSAERPKGSFSTLEIQRTEQGDSAMYLCASSLSQGVNSPLHFGNGTRLTVT.